This entry lists 17 T cell receptor beta chains sequenced from one sample in a study of cytomegalovirus exposure and HLA in healthy donors. 60 Vbeta and 13 Jbeta primers were used in PCR. Method: immunoSEQ multiplex PCR; TCRdb's copy keeps in-frame clones and lacks some. The sample consists of about 120,000 clones, around 77% of them appearing once. The sequenced sample consisted of PBMCs. The source is a man aged 35-49 years in good health and CMV-seropositive.

There are a few counts of this clone. This chain joins TRBV10-2 and TRBJ1-4; tentative D call: TRBD1 (6 bases). Germline V gene lookup returns CDR1 WSHSY and CDR2 SAAADI. The V end lost 3 bases, the J end lost 11 bases, and 19 bases lay between the germline ends. This CDR3 is 15 amino acids long. The DNA for the CDR3 is TGCGCCAGCAGTGAACAGGGTTGGACCAACAACAAACTGTTTTTT. This encodes CASSEQGWTNNKLFF.

The gene calls are TRBV5-1 and TRBJ2-1; 8 bases fit TRBD1. With V trimmed by 3 bases and J by 6 bases, 11 bases remained unmatched. CDR1 and CDR2 from the germline V gene are SGHRS and YFSETQ. The CDR3 length is 16 residues. This CDR3 reads CASSSDRVLRGNEQFF. The CDR3 DNA is TGCGCCAGCAGCTCGGACAGGGTCCTTCGGGGCAATGAGCAGTTCTTC. Variable domain in full (rest from reference TRBV5-1 and TRBJ2-1): KAGVTQTPRYLIKTRGQQVTLSCSPISGHRSVSWYQQTPGQGLQFLFEYFSETQRNKGNFPGRFSGRQFSNSRSEMNVSTLELGDSALYLCASSSDRVLRGNEQFFGPGTRLTVL.

The chain joins TRBV2 to TRBJ1-6; D is ambiguous. Germline CDR1 and CDR2: SNHLY and FYNNEI. This CDR3 contains 15 residues. The V and J ends lost 4 bases and 0 bases respectively, with 7 bases between them. The CDR3 region has the DNA TGTGCCAGCAGTGGCAGAAGCTCCTATAATTCACCCCTCCACTTT. Translating it yields CASSGRSSYNSPLHF.

This chain joins TRBV14 and TRBJ1-4; 11 bases match TRBD1. V shed 1 base and J 11 bases; nucleotides not matched to a gene: 6. The length of the CDR3 is 15 residues. The V gene's germline CDR1 is SGHDN and CDR2 FVKESK. The CDR3 sequence is CASSQGGTGGRKLFF. CDR3 sequence (DNA): TGTGCCAGCAGCCAAGGAGGGACAGGGGGTCGGAAACTGTTTTTT. The complete variable domain, with remaining parts taken from reference TRBV14 and TRBJ1-4, reads EAGVTQFPSHSVIEKGQTVTLRCDPISGHDNLYWYRRVMGKEIKFLLHFVKESKQDESGMPNNRFLAERTGGTYSTLKVQPAELEDSGVYFCASSQGGTGGRKLFFGSGTQLSVL.

The V gene is TRBV29-1, the J gene TRBJ2-3, with TRBD2 matching over 7 bases. Trimming removed 5 bases from V and 2 bases from J; junction bases left unmatched: 7. Per germline, CDR1 SQVTM and CDR2 ANQGSEA. The CDR3 runs 14 residues. The CDR3 DNA reads as TGCAGCGTTAGTGGAAGCGGGGCCACAGATACGCAGTATTTT. Residues: CSVSGSGATDTQYF.

This clone occurred a few times. The chain joins TRBV6-5 to TRBJ2-1; 8 bases map to TRBD2. The CDR3 covers 15 residues. Germline CDR1 is MNHEY and CDR2 is SVGAGI. With 5 bases clipped from V and 6 bases from J, the junction kept 9 bases outside the gene matches. CDR3 residues: CASSPQRGGSNEQFF. In DNA, the CDR3 is TGTGCCAGCAGTCCCCAACGGGGGGGGAGCAATGAGCAGTTCTTC.

The chain recombines TRBV2 with TRBJ2-7; D perhaps matches TRBD2 (6 bases). From germline, CDR1 is SNHLY and CDR2 FYNNEI. The CDR3 sequence is 12 residues long. Trimming left V 6 bases short and J 2 bases short, with 8 bases between. The CDR3 coding sequence is TGTGCCAGCAGGGCGGGGACCTACGAGCAGTACTTC. As protein: CASRAGTYEQYF.

The gene calls are TRBV4-3 and TRBJ1-2, with a weak D call TRBD1 (6 bases). Germline CDR1 reads LGHNA; CDR2 reads YSLEER. The CDR3 extends over 15 amino acids. Deletions cut 6 bases from V and 4 bases from J, with 18 bases between. DNA of the CDR3: TGCGCCAGCAGTGTTGACAGGTCTGTTCTCTATGGCTACACCTTC. It translates to CASSVDRSVLYGYTF.

J is TRBJ2-2 and V is TRBV7-2; D might be TRBD1 (6 bases). The V end was cut by 5 bases, the J end by 8 bases, with 21 bases between. CDR3 length equals 16 residues. Per the germline V gene, CDR1 is SGHTA and CDR2 is FQGNSA. The chain's CDR3 is CASSPQPLQGPGELFF. CDR3 nucleotide sequence: TGTGCCAGCAGCCCACAACCTCTACAGGGCCCGGGGGAGCTGTTTTTT.

The chain combines TRBV27 with TRBJ2-3; 8 nucleotides match TRBD2. V lost 2 bases to trimming and J lost 3 bases; unmatched junction nucleotides: 4. Germline V gene lookup returns CDR1 MNHEY and CDR2 SMNVEV (reference sequence). The CDR3 is 15 amino acids. In DNA form, the CDR3 reads TGTGCCAGCAGTTTACTTGCGGGGGGAACAGATACGCAGTATTTT. Protein product: CASSLLAGGTDTQYF.

The genes are TRBV7-6 and TRBJ1-1; D gene uncertain. Trimming stripped 7 bases from V and 4 bases from J, with 16 bases between. The CDR3 sequence is 14 residues long. Germline CDR1 reads SGHVS; CDR2 reads FNYEAQ. CDR3 region: CASTLRLGGTEAFF. DNA of the CDR3: TGTGCCAGCACCTTGAGGTTGGGAGGCACTGAAGCTTTCTTT.

This chain uses TRBV7-9 with TRBJ1-5, with 9 bases that match TRBD1. V shed 3 bases, J shed 0 bases, and the junction held 6 bases outside the gene matches. The germline V gene encodes CDR1 SEHNR and CDR2 FQNEAQ (reference sequence). The CDR3 runs 17 residues. In nucleotides, the CDR3 is TGTGCCAGCAGCTTGGGGTCGGGACAGGGTAGCAATCAGCCCCAGCATTTT. Residues: CASSLGSGQGSNQPQHF.

This sequence joins TRBV5-1 and TRBJ1-1, with D possibly TRBD1 on 6 matching bases. CDR3 length: 13 amino acids. Germline lookup yields CDR1 SGHRS and CDR2 YFSETQ. Trimming pared 3 bases from V and 1 base from J, leaving 7 bases between. The CDR3 protein is CASSSQGNTEAFF. CDR3 DNA sequence: TGCGCCAGCAGCTCACAGGGGAACACTGAAGCTTTCTTT.

The rearrangement uses TRBV11-2 and TRBJ2-7; tentative D call: TRBD2 (5 bases). Germline CDR1 SGHAT, CDR2 FQNNGV. The V end was cut by 5 bases, the J end by 3 bases, with 14 bases between. The CDR3 runs to 14 residues. The CDR3 reads CASSPTISIYEQYF. Here the CDR3 DNA reads TGTGCCAGCAGCCCGACTATAAGCATCTACGAGCAGTACTTC.

This chain connects TRBV7-2 to TRBJ2-3; the D gene is possibly TRBD1 (5 bases). V lost 1 base and J lost 4, with 9 bases in between. The CDR3 loop spans 14 amino acids. Germline V gene sequence: CDR1 SGHTA, CDR2 FQGNSA. The CDR3 coding sequence is TGTGCCAGCAGCTTAGGGGGCCCCGCAGATACGCAGTATTTT. It yields the protein CASSLGGPADTQYF.

This chain links TRBV11-2 with TRBJ2-5, with 12 nucleotides matching TRBD2. Germline lookup yields CDR1 SGHAT and CDR2 FQNNGV. The J segment lost 2 bases and the V segment lost 3 bases, leaving 1 base of the junction unmatched. The CDR3 is made up of 15 amino acids. The CDR3 nucleotides read TGTGCCAGCAGCTTTACTAGCGGGGGGCAAGAGACCCAGTACTTC. The encoded protein is CASSFTSGGQETQYF. Filled out from reference TRBV11-2 and TRBJ2-5, the complete variable domain reads EAGVAQSPRYKIIEKRQSVAFWCNPISGHATLYWYQQILGQGPKLLIQFQNNGVVDDSQLPKDRFSAERLKGVDSTLKIQPAKLEDSAVYLCASSFTSGGQETQYFGPGTRLLVL.

J is TRBJ2-4 and V is TRBV7-8; possibly TRBD1 for D (6 bases). Germline V lookup: CDR1 SGHVS, CDR2 FQNEAQ. Trimming took off 3 bases at V and 1 base at J, with 16 bases between the two ends. This CDR3 comprises 17 residues. DNA of the CDR3: TGTGCCAGCAGCTTCCTTCTTGGGGGCGCGGCCAAAAACATTCAGTACTTC. The encoded protein is CASSFLLGGAAKNIQYF.